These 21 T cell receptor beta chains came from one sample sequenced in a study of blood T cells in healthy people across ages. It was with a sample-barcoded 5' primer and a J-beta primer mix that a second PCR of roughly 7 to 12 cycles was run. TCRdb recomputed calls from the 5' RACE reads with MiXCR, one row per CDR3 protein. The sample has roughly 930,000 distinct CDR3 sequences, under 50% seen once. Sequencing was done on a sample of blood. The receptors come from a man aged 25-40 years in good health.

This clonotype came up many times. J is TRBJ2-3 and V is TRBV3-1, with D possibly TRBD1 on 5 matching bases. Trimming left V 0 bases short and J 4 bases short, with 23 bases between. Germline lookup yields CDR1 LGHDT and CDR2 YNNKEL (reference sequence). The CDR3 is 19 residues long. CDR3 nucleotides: TGTGCCAGCAGCCAAGACCAGGGCTATGCCCGCCGTCAGGCAGATACGCAGTATTTT. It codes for CASSQDQGYARRQADTQYF.

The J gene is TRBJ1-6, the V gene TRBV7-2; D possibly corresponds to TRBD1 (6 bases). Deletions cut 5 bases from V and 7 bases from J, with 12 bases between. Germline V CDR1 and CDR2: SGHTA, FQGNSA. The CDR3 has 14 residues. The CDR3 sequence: CASSAQGWNSPLHF. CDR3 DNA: TGTGCCAGCAGCGCACAGGGCTGGAATTCACCCCTCCACTTT.

The CDR3 loop reads CASSFGRYEQYF. CDR3 nucleotide sequence: TGTGCCAGCAGCTTTGGTCGGTACGAGCAGTACTTC. This chain joins TRBV5-6 and TRBJ2-7; unclear D gene. CDR3 length: 12 amino acids. V gave up 2 bases and J gave up 4 bases, with 7 bases separating them. From germline, CDR1 is SGHDT and CDR2 YYEEEE.

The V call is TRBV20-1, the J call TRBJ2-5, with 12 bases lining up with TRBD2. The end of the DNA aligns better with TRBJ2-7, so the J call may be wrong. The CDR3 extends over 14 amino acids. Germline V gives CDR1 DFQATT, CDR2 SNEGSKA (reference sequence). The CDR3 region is CSAVGTSGLYEQYF. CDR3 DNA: TGCAGTGCTGTGGGGACTAGCGGGCTCTACGAGCAGTACTTC.

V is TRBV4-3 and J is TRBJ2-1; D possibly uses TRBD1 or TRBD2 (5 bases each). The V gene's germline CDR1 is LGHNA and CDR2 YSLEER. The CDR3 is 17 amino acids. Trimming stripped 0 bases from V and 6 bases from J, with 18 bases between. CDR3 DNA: TGCGCCAGCAGCCAAGATAAGAGGGGCGGGTATGGCAATGAGCAGTTCTTC. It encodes CASSQDKRGGYGNEQFF.

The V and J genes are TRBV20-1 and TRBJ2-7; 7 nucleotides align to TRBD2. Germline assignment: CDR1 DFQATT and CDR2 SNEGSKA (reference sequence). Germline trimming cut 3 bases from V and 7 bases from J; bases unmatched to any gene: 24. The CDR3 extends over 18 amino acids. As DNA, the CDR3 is TGCAGTGCTAGGCCCTGGCAGGCTAGCGGTGGCTCCTACAATGAGCAGTACTTC. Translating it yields CSARPWQASGGSYNEQYF.

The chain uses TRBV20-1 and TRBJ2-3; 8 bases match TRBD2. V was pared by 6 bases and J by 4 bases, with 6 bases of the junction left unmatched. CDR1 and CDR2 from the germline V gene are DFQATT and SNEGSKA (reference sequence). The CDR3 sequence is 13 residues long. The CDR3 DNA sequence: TGCAGTGCGACCAACGGGGGGGCAGATACGCAGTATTTT. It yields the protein CSATNGGADTQYF.

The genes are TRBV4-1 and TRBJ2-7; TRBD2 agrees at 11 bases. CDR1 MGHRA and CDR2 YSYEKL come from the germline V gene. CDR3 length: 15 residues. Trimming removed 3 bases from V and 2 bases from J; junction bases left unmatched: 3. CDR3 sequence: CASSQLTSGAYEQYF. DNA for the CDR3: TGCGCCAGCAGCCAGTTGACTAGCGGGGCCTACGAGCAGTACTTC.

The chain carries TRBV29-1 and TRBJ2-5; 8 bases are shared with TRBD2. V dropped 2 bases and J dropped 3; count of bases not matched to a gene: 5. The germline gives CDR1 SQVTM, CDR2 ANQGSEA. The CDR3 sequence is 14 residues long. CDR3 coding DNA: TGCAGCGTTGAACTGGCGGGGGGAAAAGAGACCCAGTACTTC. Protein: CSVELAGGKETQYF.

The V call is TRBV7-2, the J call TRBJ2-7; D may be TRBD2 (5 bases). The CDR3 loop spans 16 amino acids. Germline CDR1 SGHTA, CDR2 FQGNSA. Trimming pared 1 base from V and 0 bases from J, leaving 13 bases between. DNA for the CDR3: TGTGCCAGCAGCTTAGAGGGTTGGGAGTCCTCCTACGAGCAGTACTTC. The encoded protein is CASSLEGWESSYEQYF.

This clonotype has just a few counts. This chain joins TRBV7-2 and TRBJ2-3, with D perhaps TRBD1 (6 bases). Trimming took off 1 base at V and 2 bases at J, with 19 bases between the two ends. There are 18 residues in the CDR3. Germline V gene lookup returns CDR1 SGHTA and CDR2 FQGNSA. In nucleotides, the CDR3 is TGTGCCAGCAGCTTAGGGAAGTGGGGGCCCGAAGTCACAGATACGCAGTATTTT. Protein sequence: CASSLGKWGPEVTDTQYF.

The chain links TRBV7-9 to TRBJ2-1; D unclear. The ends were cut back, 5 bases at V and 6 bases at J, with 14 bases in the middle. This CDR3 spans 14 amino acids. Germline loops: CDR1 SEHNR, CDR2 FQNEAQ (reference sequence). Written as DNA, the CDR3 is TGTGCCAGCAGCACGGGTAGGGCTACCAATGAGCAGTTCTTC. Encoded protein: CASSTGRATNEQFF.

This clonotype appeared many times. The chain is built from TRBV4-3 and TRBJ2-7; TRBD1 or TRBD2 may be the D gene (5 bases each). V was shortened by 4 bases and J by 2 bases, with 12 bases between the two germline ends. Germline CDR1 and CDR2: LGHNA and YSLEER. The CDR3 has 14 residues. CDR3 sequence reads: CASSPTRGPYEQYF. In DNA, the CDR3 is TGCGCCAGCAGCCCCACGAGGGGTCCCTACGAGCAGTACTTC.

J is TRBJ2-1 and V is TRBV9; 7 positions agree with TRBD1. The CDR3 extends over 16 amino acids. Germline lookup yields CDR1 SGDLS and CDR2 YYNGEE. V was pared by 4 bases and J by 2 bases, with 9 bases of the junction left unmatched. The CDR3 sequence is CASSPGQAGTYNEQFF. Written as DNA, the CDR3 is TGTGCCAGCAGCCCCGGACAGGCAGGGACCTACAATGAGCAGTTCTTC.

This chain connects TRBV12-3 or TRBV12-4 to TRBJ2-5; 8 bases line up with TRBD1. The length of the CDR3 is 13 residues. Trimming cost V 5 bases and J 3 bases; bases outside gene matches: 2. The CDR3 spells CASSVTGEETQYF. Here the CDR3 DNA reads TGTGCCAGCAGTGTGACAGGGGAAGAGACCCAGTACTTC.

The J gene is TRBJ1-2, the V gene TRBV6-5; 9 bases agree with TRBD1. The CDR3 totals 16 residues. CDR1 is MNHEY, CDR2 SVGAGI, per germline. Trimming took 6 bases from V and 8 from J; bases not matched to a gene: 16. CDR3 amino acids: CASSSPGTGKGGGYTF. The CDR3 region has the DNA TGTGCCAGCAGCAGTCCCGGGACAGGGAAGGGAGGCGGCTACACCTTC.

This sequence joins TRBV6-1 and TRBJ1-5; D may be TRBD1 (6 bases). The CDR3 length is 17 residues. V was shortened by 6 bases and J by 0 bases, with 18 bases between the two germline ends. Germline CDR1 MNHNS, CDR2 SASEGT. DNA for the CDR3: TGTGCCAGCAGGGTGGGACACAGTGGCTATAGCAATCAGCCCCAGCATTTT. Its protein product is CASRVGHSGYSNQPQHF.

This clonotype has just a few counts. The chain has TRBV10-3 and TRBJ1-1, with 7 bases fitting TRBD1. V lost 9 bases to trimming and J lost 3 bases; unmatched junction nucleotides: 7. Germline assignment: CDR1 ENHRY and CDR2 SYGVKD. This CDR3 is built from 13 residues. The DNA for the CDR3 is TGTGCCATTACGAGGGGGCAAGACACTGAAGCTTTCTTT. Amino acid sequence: CAITRGQDTEAFF.

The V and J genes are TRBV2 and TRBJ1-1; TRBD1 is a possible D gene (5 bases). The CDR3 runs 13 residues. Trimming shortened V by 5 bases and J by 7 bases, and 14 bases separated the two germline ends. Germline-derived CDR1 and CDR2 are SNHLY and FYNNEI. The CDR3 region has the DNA TGTGCCAGCAGTCTCACAGGAGAGATTGAAGCTTTCTTT. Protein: CASSLTGEIEAFF. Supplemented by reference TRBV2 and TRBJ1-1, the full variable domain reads EPEVTQTPSHQVTQMGQEVILRCVPISNHLYFYWYRQILGQKVEFLVSFYNNEISEKSEIFDDQFSVERPDGSNFTLKIRSTKLEDSAMYFCASSLTGEIEAFFGQGTRLTVV.

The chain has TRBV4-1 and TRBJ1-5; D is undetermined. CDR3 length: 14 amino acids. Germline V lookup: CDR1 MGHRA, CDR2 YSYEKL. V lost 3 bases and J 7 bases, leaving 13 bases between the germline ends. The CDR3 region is CASSHWQPGQPQHF. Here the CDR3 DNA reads TGCGCCAGCAGCCATTGGCAGCCCGGCCAGCCCCAGCATTTT.

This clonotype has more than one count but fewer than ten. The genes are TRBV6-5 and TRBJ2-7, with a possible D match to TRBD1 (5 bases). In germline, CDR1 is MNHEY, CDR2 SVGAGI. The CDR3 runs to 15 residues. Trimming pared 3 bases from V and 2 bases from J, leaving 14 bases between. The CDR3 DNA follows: TGTGCCAGCAGTTATCGCGACAGACTTACCTACGAGCAGTACTTC. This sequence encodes CASSYRDRLTYEQYF.